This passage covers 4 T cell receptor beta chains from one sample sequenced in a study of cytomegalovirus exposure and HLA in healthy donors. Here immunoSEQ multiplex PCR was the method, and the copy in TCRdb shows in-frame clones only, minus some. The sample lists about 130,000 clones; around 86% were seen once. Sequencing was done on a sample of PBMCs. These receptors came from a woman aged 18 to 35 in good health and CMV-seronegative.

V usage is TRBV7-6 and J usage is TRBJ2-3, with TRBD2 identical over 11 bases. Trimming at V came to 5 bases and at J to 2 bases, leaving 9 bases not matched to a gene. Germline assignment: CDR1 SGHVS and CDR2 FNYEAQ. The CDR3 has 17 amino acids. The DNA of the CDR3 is TGTGCCAGCAGCCTAACACTAGCGGGAGACGACACAGATACGCAGTATTTT. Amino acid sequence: CASSLTLAGDDTDTQYF.

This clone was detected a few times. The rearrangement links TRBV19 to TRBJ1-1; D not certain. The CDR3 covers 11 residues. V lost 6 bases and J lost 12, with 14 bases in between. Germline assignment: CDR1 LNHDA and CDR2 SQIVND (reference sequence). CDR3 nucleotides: TGTGCCAGTAGCGCGGCGGCGAACCCTTTCTTT. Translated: CASSAAANPFF.

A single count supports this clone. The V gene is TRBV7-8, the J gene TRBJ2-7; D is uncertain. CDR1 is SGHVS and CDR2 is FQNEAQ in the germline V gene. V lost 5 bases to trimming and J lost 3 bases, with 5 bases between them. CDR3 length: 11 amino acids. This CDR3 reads CASSPIYEQYF. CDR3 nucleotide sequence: TGTGCCAGCAGCCCCATCTACGAGCAGTACTTC.

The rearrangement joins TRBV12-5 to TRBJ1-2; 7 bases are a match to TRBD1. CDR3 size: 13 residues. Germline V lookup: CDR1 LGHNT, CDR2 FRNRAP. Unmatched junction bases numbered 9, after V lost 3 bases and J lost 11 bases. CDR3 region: CASGLGQGGRYTF. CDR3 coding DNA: TGTGCTAGTGGTTTAGGGCAGGGGGGACGGTACACCTTC.